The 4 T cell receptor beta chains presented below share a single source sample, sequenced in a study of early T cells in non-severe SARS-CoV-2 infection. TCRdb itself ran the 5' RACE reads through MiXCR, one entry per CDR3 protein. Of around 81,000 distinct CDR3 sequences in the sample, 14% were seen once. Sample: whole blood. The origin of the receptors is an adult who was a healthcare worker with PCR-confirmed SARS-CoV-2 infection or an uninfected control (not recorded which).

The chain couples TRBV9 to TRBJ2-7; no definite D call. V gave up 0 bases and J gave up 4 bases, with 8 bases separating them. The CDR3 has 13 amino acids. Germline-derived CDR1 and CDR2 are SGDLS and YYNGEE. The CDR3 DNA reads TGTGCCAGCAGCGTAGAAATGGGTTACGAGCAGTACTTC. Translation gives CASSVEMGYEQYF.

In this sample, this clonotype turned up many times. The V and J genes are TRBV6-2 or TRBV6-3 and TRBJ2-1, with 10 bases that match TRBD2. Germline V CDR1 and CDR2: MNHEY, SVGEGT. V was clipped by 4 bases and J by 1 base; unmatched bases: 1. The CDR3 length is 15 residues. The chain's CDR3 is CASSSLAGSYNEQFF. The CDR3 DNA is TGTGCCAGCAGTTCACTAGCGGGGTCCTACAATGAGCAGTTCTTC.

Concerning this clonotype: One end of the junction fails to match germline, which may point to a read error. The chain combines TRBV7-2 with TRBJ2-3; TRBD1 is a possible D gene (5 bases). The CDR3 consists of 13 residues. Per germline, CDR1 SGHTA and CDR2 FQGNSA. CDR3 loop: CASSLTGSDTQYF. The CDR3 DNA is TGCGCCAGCAGCCTTACAGGCTCCGATACGCAGTATTTT.

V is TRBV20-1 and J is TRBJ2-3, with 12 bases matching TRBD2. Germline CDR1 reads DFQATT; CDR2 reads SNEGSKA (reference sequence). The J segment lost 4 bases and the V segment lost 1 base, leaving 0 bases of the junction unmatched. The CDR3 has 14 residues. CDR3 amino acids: CSARGLAGADTQYF. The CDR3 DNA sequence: TGCAGTGCTAGAGGACTAGCGGGGGCAGATACGCAGTATTTT.